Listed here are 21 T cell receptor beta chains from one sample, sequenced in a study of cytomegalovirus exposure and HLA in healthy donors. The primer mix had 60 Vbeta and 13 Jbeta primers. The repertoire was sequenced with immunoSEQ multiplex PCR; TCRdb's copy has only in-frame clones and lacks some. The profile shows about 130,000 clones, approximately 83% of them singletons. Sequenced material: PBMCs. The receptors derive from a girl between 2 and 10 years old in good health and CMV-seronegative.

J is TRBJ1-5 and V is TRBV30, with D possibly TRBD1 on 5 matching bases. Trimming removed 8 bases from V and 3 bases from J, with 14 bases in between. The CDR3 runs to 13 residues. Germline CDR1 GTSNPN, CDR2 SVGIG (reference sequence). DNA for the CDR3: TGTGCCGTGGGGCAAGCTCCCAATCAGCCCCAGCATTTT. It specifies CAVGQAPNQPQHF.

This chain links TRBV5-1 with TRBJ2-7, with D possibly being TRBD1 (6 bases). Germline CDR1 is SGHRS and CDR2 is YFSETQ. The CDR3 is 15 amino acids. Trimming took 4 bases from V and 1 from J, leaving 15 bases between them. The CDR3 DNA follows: TGCGCCAGCAGCCCAGACGGGACACCGTCCTACGAGCAGTACTTC. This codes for CASSPDGTPSYEQYF.

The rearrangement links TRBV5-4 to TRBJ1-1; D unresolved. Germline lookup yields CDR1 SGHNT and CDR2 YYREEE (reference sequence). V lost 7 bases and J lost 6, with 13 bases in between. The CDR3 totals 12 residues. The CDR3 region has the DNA TGTGCCAGCTATAAGTCGGGAGCTGAAGCTTTCTTT. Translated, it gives CASYKSGAEAFF.

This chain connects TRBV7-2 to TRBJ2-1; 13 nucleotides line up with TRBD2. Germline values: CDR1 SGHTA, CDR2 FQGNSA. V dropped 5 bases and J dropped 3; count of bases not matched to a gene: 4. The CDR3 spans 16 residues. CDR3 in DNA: TGTGCCAGCAGCACCCGGACTAGCGGGGGCTACAATGAGCAGTTCTTC. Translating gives CASSTRTSGGYNEQFF.

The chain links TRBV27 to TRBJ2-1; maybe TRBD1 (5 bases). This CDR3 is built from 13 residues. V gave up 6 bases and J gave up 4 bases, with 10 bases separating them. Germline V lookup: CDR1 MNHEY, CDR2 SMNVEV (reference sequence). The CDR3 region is CASSYDRYNEQFF. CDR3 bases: TGTGCCAGCAGCTATGACAGATACAATGAGCAGTTCTTC.

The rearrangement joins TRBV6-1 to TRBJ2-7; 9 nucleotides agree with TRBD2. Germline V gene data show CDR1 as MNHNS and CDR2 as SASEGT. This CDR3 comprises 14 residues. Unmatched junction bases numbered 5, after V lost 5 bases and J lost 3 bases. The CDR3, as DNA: TGTGCCAGCAGTTTGCGGGGGGGGGTCTACGAGCAGTACTTC. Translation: CASSLRGGVYEQYF.

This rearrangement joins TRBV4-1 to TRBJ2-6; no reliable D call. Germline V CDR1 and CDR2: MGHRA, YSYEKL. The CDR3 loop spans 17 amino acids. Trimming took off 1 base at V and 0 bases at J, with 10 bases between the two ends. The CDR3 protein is CASSQVLSISGANVLTF. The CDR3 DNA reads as TGCGCCAGCAGCCAAGTTTTGAGTATCTCTGGGGCCAACGTCCTGACTTTC.

Written as DNA, the CDR3 is TGTGCCAGCAGCCCCCGAGACCGGGGTGAGGGCCGGGAGCTGTTTTTT. It yields the protein CASSPRDRGEGRELFF. This chain connects TRBV7-3 to TRBJ2-2, with D possibly being TRBD2 (5 bases). V was pared by 5 bases and J by 9 bases, with 22 bases between. Germline V gene sequence: CDR1 SGHTA, CDR2 FQGTGA. CDR3 length equals 16 residues.

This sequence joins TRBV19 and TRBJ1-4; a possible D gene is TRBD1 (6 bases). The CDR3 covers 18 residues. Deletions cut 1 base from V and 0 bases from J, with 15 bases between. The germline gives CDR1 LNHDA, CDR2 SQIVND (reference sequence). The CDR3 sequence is CASSIGTEYLATNEKLFF. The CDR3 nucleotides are TGTGCCAGTAGTATAGGGACAGAATACCTTGCAACTAATGAAAAACTGTTTTTT.

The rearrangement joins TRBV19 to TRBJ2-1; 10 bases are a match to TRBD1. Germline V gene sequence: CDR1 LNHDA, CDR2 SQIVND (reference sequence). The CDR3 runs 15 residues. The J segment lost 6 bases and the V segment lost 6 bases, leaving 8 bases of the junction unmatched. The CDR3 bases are TGTGCCAGTAGCTCGACAGGGGGCGCTGGCAATGAGCAGTTCTTC. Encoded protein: CASSSTGGAGNEQFF.

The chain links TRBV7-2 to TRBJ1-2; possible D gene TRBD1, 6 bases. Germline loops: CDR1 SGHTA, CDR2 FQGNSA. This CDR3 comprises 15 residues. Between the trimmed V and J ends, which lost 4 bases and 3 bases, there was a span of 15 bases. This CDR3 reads CASSSQGSGDYGYTF. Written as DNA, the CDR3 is TGTGCCAGCAGCTCACAGGGCTCCGGGGACTATGGCTACACCTTC.

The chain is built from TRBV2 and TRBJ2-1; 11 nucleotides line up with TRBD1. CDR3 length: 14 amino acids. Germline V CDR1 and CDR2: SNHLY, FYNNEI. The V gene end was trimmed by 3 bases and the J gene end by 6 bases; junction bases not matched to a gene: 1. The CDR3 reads CASSDGTGGNEQFF. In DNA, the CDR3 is TGTGCCAGCAGTGACGGGACAGGGGGCAATGAGCAGTTCTTC. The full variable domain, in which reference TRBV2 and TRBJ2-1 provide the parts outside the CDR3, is EPEVTQTPSHQVTQMGQEVILRCVPISNHLYFYWYRQILGQKVEFLVSFYNNEISEKSEIFDDQFSVERPDGSNFTLKIRSTKLEDSAMYFCASSDGTGGNEQFFGPGTRLTVL.

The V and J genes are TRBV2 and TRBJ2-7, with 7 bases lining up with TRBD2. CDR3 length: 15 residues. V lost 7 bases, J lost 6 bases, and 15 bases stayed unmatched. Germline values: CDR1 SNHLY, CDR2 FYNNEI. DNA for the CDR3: TGTGCCAGCATAGGAGCGGGGTCTGACCTCGTCGAGCAGTACTTC. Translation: CASIGAGSDLVEQYF.

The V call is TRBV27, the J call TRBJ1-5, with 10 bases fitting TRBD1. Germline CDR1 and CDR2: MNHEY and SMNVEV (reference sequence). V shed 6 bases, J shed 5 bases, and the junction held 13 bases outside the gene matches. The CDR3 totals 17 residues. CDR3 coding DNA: TGTGCCAGCAGCCTTACCCCCCCGACAGGGGGCCATCAGCCCCAGCATTTT. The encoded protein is CASSLTPPTGGHQPQHF.

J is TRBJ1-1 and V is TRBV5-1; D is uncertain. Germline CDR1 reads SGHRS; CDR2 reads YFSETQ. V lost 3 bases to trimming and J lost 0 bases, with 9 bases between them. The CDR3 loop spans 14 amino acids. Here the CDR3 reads CASSSTLLNTEAFF. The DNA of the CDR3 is TGCGCCAGCAGCTCGACTTTGTTGAACACTGAAGCTTTCTTT.

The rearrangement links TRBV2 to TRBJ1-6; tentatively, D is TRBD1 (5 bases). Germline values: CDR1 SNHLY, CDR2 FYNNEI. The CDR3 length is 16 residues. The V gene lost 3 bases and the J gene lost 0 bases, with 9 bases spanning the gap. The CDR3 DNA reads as TGTGCCAGCAGTGAGAGACAGAGCTCCTATAATTCACCCCTCCACTTT. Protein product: CASSERQSSYNSPLHF. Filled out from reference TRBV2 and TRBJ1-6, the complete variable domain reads EPEVTQTPSHQVTQMGQEVILRCVPISNHLYFYWYRQILGQKVEFLVSFYNNEISEKSEIFDDQFSVERPDGSNFTLKIRSTKLEDSAMYFCASSERQSSYNSPLHFGNGTRLTVT.

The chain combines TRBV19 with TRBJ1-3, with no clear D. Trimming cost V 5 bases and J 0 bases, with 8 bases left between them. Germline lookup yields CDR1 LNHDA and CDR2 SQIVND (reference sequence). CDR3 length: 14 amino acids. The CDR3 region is CASSSGDSGNTIYF. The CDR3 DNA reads TGTGCCAGTAGTTCGGGAGACTCTGGAAACACCATATATTTT.

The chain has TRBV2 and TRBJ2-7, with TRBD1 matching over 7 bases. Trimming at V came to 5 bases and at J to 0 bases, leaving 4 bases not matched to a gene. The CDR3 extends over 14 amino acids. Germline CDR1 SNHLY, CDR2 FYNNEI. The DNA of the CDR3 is TGTGCCAGCAGTCTGGGACAGAGCTCCTACGAGCAGTACTTC. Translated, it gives CASSLGQSSYEQYF.

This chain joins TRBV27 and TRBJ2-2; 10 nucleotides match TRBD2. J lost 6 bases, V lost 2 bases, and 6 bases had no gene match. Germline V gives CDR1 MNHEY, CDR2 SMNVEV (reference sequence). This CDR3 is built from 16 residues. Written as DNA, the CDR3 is TGTGCCAGCAGTTTAGTTGGGCTAGCGGGGGCCGGGGAGCTGTTTTTT. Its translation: CASSLVGLAGAGELFF.

The CDR3 bases are TGTGCCAGCCGTCTGGGCCTCAACTATGGCTACACCTTC. Translating it yields CASRLGLNYGYTF. The V call is TRBV2, the J call TRBJ1-2; D is ambiguous. Germline V gene data show CDR1 as SNHLY and CDR2 as FYNNEI. This CDR3 has 13 residues. V was trimmed by 8 bases and J by 2 bases, leaving 12 bases between them. The whole variable domain, filled in from reference TRBV2 and TRBJ1-2, reads EPEVTQTPSHQVTQMGQEVILRCVPISNHLYFYWYRQILGQKVEFLVSFYNNEISEKSEIFDDQFSVERPDGSNFTLKIRSTKLEDSAMYFCASRLGLNYGYTFGSGTRLTVV.

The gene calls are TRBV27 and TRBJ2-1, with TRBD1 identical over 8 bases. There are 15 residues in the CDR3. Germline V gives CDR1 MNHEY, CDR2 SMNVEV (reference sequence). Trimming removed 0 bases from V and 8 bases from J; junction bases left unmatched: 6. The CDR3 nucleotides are TGTGCCAGCAGTTTATCGAGGACAGGGATAGATGAGCAGTTCTTC. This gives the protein CASSLSRTGIDEQFF.